Below are 26 T cell receptor beta chains sequenced from a single sample in a study of vaccination and CD4 T cells after COVID-19 (dated by TCRdb to between 2022 and 2023). The library was made by PCR. Sequencing took place on an Illumina iSeq 100. DNA from cultured CD4+ T cells underwent TCR sequencing with the Oncomine TCR Beta short-read assay at the Johns Hopkins FTIC core. TCRdb reprocessing: public reads trimmed at Q25 with fastp, clones called with MiXCR, in-frame beta chains kept. Rows merge per CDR3 protein into single entries with the most common DNA and genes. The sample contains about 20,000 distinct CDR3 sequences, nearly 55% of them found a single time. Clones ranked in the top ten supply under 7% of the sample. Reading the label with the study, this specimen's treatment or condition is: roughly ten-day PBMC culture with coronavirus spike peptide pools or control peptides (ViraFEST assay).

Their cognate antigens are unknown. Sequenced material: CD4+ T cells from blood, cultured in vitro. Every receptor here comes from a human donor who had recovered from COVID-19.

This sequence joins TRBV28 and TRBJ1-2, with 8 bases fitting TRBD1. Germline V lookup: CDR1 MDHEN, CDR2 SYDVKM. The CDR3 has 17 residues. The V gene end was trimmed by 3 bases and the J gene end by 4 bases; junction bases not matched to a gene: 13. The CDR3 DNA is TGTGCCAGCAGTTTCCCACTCTACTCGGACAGGGTCTATGGCTACACCTTC. It yields the protein CASSFPLYSDRVYGYTF.

This sequence joins TRBV5-4 and TRBJ1-2; no reliable D call. In germline, CDR1 is SGHNT, CDR2 YYREEE (reference sequence). Trimming took 5 bases from V and 4 from J, leaving 18 bases between them. The CDR3 has 15 residues. In DNA form, the CDR3 reads TGTGCCAGCAGGCCCTTGACGGGCGGTGGCTATGGCTACACCTTC. This gives the protein CASRPLTGGGYGYTF.

The rearrangement links TRBV6-5 to TRBJ1-2; D not certain. This CDR3 has 12 residues. The V end lost 2 bases, the J end lost 3 bases, and 4 bases lay between the germline ends. Germline V lookup: CDR1 MNHEY, CDR2 SVGAGI. For the CDR3, the DNA is TGTGCCAGCAGTTACCCGGACTATGGCTACACCTTC. It is translated as CASSYPDYGYTF.

The CDR3 sequence is CASSRTGTAKNEQFF. The DNA for the CDR3 is TGTGCCAGCAGCCGAACCGGGACAGCTAAGAATGAGCAGTTCTTC. The chain employs TRBV4-2 and TRBJ2-1, with 7 bases aligning to TRBD1. V gave up 4 bases and J gave up 7 bases; unmatched junction bases: 10. Per the germline V gene, CDR1 is LGHNA and CDR2 is YNFKEQ. The CDR3 is 15 amino acids.

Only a few counts were recorded for this clonotype. The V gene is TRBV20-1, the J gene TRBJ1-5; a possible D gene is TRBD1 (5 bases). The CDR3 is 11 amino acids. V lost 6 bases and J 7 bases, leaving 10 bases between the germline ends. Germline V gene sequence: CDR1 DFQATT, CDR2 SNEGSKA (reference sequence). The CDR3 nucleotides read TGCAGTGCCGGTTGGGGGCAGCCCCAGCATTTT. Its protein is CSAGWGQPQHF.

V gene TRBV7-9 combines with J gene TRBJ2-1; D is uncertain. Trimming stripped 3 bases from V and 6 bases from J, with 12 bases between. The CDR3 is 14 residues long. Germline V gene lookup returns CDR1 SEHNR and CDR2 FQNEAQ (reference sequence). The CDR3 region is CASSFWPPGNEQFF. CDR3 in DNA: TGTGCCAGCAGCTTTTGGCCCCCAGGCAATGAGCAGTTCTTC.

This chain connects TRBV7-9 to TRBJ2-3; D gene ambiguous. V lost 3 bases to trimming and J lost 0 bases, with 7 bases between them. The germline CDR1 and CDR2 sequences are SEHNR and FQNEAQ (reference sequence). CDR3 size: 14 residues. As DNA, the CDR3 is TGTGCCAGCAGCTTCGGCACTAGCACAGATACGCAGTATTTT. Protein product: CASSFGTSTDTQYF.

This clonotype appeared a few times. The V gene is TRBV15, the J gene TRBJ1-5; the D gene is possibly TRBD1 (5 bases). Germline lookup yields CDR1 LNHNV and CDR2 YYDKDF (reference sequence). The V end was cut by 0 bases, the J end by 6 bases, with 6 bases between. This CDR3 spans 13 amino acids. In nucleotides, the CDR3 is TGTGCCACCAGCAGAGATGGGGGTCAGCCCCAGCATTTT. It specifies CATSRDGGQPQHF.

This clonotype was picked up a small number of times. The genes are TRBV27 and TRBJ2-2, with unresolved D. CDR1 MNHEY and CDR2 SMNVEV come from the germline V gene (reference sequence). CDR3 length: 15 residues. Between the trimmed V and J ends, which lost 4 bases and 4 bases, there was a span of 13 bases. The CDR3 protein is CASSWTYTFTGELFF. The CDR3 region has the DNA TGTGCCAGCAGTTGGACCTATACCTTCACCGGGGAGCTGTTTTTT.

Here the CDR3 DNA reads TGCAGTGCTAGAGATAGTGGAGCGGGAGGCACAGATACGCAGTATTTT. This codes for CSARDSGAGGTDTQYF. The J gene is TRBJ2-3, the V gene TRBV20-1, with 8 bases fitting TRBD2. The V segment lost 0 bases and the J segment 1 base; nucleotides outside the gene matches: 6. This CDR3 is built from 16 residues. CDR1 is DFQATT and CDR2 is SNEGSKA in the germline V gene (reference sequence).

This clonotype was seen more than once but under ten times. This sequence joins TRBV2 and TRBJ1-1; 11 bases agree with TRBD1. After removal of 8 bases from V and 3 bases from J, the junction contained 5 bases not matched to a gene. In germline, CDR1 is SNHLY, CDR2 FYNNEI. The CDR3 runs 14 residues. This CDR3 is CASDRTGGDTEAFF. The CDR3 DNA reads as TGTGCCAGCGATAGGACAGGGGGCGACACTGAAGCTTTCTTT.

The V call is TRBV5-5, the J call TRBJ1-2; the match to TRBD1 covers 7 bases. Germline CDR1 SGHKS, CDR2 YYEKEE (reference sequence). The junction had 7 bases not matched to a gene; V was cut back by 3 bases and J by 5 bases. This CDR3 has 14 residues. The DNA for the CDR3 is TGTGCCAGCAGCTGGAGAGGGGGCGAATATGGCTACACCTTC. Translated, it gives CASSWRGGEYGYTF.

Here the CDR3 reads CASSFAGTVSYEQYF. CDR3 DNA: TGTGCCAGCAGTTTCGCTGGGACAGTCTCCTACGAGCAGTACTTC. This rearrangement joins TRBV28 to TRBJ2-7, with 7 bases aligning to TRBD1. In germline, CDR1 is MDHEN, CDR2 SYDVKM. The trim removed 3 bases at V and 0 bases at J, leaving 5 bases unmatched. The CDR3 totals 15 residues.

This clonotype is labeled as large. The chain combines TRBV10-3 with TRBJ1-1; 7 positions agree with TRBD1. The trim removed 11 bases at V and 4 bases at J, leaving 7 bases unmatched. This CDR3 spans 12 amino acids. CDR1 is ENHRY and CDR2 is SYGVKD in the germline V gene. CDR3 in amino acids: CAASGGSTEAFF. The CDR3 DNA is TGTGCCGCCTCAGGGGGGAGCACTGAAGCTTTCTTT.

The rearrangement uses TRBV30 and TRBJ1-2, with 7 bases aligning to TRBD1. Germline V lookup: CDR1 GTSNPN, CDR2 SVGIG (reference sequence). V lost 4 bases to trimming and J lost 5 bases; unmatched junction nucleotides: 4. CDR3 length: 12 residues. The CDR3 reads CAWTGGRYGYTF. CDR3 nucleotide sequence: TGTGCCTGGACAGGGGGAAGATATGGCTACACCTTC.

J is TRBJ2-7 and V is TRBV7-2; a possible D gene is TRBD1 (6 bases). Germline CDR1 is SGHTA and CDR2 is FQGNSA. Deletions cut 5 bases from V and 6 bases from J, with 14 bases between. The CDR3 runs to 13 residues. The chain's CDR3 is CASSNNQGPEQYF. The CDR3, as DNA: TGTGCCAGCAGCAACAACCAGGGGCCCGAGCAGTACTTC.

V usage is TRBV20-1 and J usage is TRBJ2-5, with D possibly being TRBD1 (6 bases). Germline V lookup: CDR1 DFQATT, CDR2 SNEGSKA (reference sequence). CDR3 size: 14 residues. Trimming shortened V by 5 bases and J by 1 base, and 14 bases separated the two germline ends. DNA of the CDR3: TGCAGTGCTCAGGGGCCCCGATCCCAAGAGACCCAGTACTTC. It encodes CSAQGPRSQETQYF.

For the CDR3, the DNA is TGTGCCAGCCTGAGGCAGAACACTGAAGCTTTCTTT. Its protein is CASLRQNTEAFF. This chain connects TRBV6-1 to TRBJ1-1; D is uncertain. Germline CDR1 is MNHNS and CDR2 is SASEGT. This CDR3 is 12 amino acids long. V lost 8 bases, J lost 1 base, and 8 bases lay in between.

Within the sample, this clonotype is medium-sized (0.01 to 0.1%). This sequence joins TRBV2 and TRBJ1-5, with 8 nucleotides matching TRBD1. The CDR3 has 13 amino acids. CDR1 and CDR2 (germline): SNHLY, FYNNEI. Trimming removed 6 bases from V and 4 bases from J; junction bases left unmatched: 2. CDR3 region: CASSQGANQPQHF. The DNA of the CDR3 is TGTGCCAGCAGCCAGGGGGCGAATCAGCCCCAGCATTTT.

This chain connects TRBV6-2 or TRBV6-3 to TRBJ2-3; D not resolved. Germline CDR1 reads MNHEY; CDR2 reads SVGEGT. CDR3 length equals 12 residues. CDR3 coding DNA: TGTACCTCAGGCGAATACACAGATACGCAGTATTTT. Translating it yields CTSGEYTDTQYF.

The V call is TRBV20-1, the J call TRBJ2-1, with D hard to call. The CDR3 has 14 amino acids. The V end was cut by 0 bases, the J end by 3 bases, with 9 bases between. The V gene's germline CDR1 is DFQATT and CDR2 SNEGSKA (reference sequence). The CDR3 DNA is TGCAGTGCTAGAGATATAAGGGACTACAATGAGCAGTTCTTC. Encoded protein: CSARDIRDYNEQFF.

This chain connects TRBV2 to TRBJ2-3, with 7 bases matching TRBD2. V was clipped by 1 base and J by 1 base; unmatched bases: 8. This CDR3 is 17 amino acids long. Germline V lookup: CDR1 SNHLY, CDR2 FYNNEI. The CDR3 DNA sequence: TGTGCCAGCAGTGAAGATCCGAGCGGGATCGGCACAGATACGCAGTATTTT. It codes for CASSEDPSGIGTDTQYF.

The rearrangement links TRBV27 to TRBJ1-4; 7 bases agree with TRBD1. V shed 6 bases, J shed 6 bases, and the junction held 13 bases outside the gene matches. The CDR3 consists of 16 residues. Germline lookup yields CDR1 MNHEY and CDR2 SMNVEV (reference sequence). CDR3 in DNA: TGTGCCAGCAGCCAGTGGACAGGCGCCGGGGATGAAAAACTGTTTTTT. Protein sequence: CASSQWTGAGDEKLFF.

The chain recombines TRBV21-1 with TRBJ2-7; the D call TRBD1 from the table was never checked on the DNA. TRBV21-1 is a documented pseudogene. The CDR3 has 16 residues. CDR3 sequence: CASSRSLRDRDYEQYF. CDR3 coding DNA: TGTGCCAGCAGCCGATCTCTCCGGGACAGGGACTACGAGCAGTACTTC.

There are a few counts of this clonotype. This rearrangement joins TRBV7-9 to TRBJ1-1, with D perhaps matching TRBD1 (5 bases). The V and J ends lost 3 bases and 10 bases respectively, with 15 bases between them. Germline V CDR1 and CDR2: SEHNR, FQNEAQ (reference sequence). This CDR3 has 13 residues. This CDR3 is CASSFGTVSTAFF. Written as DNA, the CDR3 is TGTGCCAGCAGCTTCGGGACGGTGTCAACAGCTTTCTTT. Complete variable domain (other parts from reference TRBV7-9 and TRBJ1-1): DTGVSQNPRHKITKRGQNVTFRCDPISEHNRLYWYRQTLGQGPEFLTYFQNEAQLEKSRLLSDRFSAERPKGSFSTLEIQRTEQGDSAMYLCASSFGTVSTAFFGQGTRLTVV.

The V call is TRBV6-2 or TRBV6-3, the J call TRBJ1-2, with 9 bases matching TRBD1. V was pared by 7 bases and J by 8 bases, with 8 bases of the junction left unmatched. Per the germline V gene, CDR1 is MNHEY and CDR2 is SVGEGT. This CDR3 has 13 amino acids. DNA for the CDR3: TGTGCCAGCAACCCACAGGGGGCACCAGGCTACACCTTC. Translation: CASNPQGAPGYTF.